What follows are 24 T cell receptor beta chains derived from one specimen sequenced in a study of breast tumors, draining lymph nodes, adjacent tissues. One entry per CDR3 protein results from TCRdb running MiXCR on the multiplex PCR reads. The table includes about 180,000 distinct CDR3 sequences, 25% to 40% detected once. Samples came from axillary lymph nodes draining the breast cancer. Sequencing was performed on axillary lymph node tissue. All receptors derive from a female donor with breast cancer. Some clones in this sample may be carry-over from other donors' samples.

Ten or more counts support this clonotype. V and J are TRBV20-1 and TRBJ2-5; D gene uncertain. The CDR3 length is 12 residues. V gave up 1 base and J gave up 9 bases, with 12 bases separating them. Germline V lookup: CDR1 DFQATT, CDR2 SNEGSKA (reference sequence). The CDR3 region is CSARVQSQAQYF. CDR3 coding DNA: TGCAGTGCTAGAGTCCAATCCCAGGCCCAGTACTTC.

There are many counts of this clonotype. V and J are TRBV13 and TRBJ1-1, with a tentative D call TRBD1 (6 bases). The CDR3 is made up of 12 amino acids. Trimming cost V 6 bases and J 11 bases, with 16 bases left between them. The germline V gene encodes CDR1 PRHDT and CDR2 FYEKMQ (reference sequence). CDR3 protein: CASRLNRDSAFF. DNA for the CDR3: TGTGCCAGCAGATTGAACAGGGATTCGGCTTTCTTT. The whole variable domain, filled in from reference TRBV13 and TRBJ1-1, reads AAGVIQSPRHLIKEKRETATLKCYPIPRHDTVYWYQQGPGQDPQFLISFYEKMQSDKGSIPDRFSAQQFSDYHSELNMSSLELGDSALYFCASRLNRDSAFFGQGTRLTVV.

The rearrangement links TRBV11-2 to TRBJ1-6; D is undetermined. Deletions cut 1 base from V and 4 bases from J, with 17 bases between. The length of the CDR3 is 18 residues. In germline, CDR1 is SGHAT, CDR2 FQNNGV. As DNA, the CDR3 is TGTGCCAGCAGCTTAGGAGCGGGAGGGCCAGATTATAATTCACCCCTCCACTTT. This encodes CASSLGAGGPDYNSPLHF.

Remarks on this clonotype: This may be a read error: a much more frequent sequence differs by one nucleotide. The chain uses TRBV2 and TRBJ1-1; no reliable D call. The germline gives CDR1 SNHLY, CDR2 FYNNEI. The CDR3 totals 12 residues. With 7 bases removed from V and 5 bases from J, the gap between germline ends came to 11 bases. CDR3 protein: CASNAGRTEAFF. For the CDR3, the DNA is TGTGCCAGCAATGCGGGCCGGACTGAAGCTTTCTTT.

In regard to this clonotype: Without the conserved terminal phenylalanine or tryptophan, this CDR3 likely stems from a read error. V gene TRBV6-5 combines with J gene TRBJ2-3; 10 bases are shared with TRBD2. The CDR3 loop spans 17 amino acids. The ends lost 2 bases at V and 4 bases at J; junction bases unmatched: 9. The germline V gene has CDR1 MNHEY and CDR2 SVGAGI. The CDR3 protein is CASSYGGFLAGADTQYL. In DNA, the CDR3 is TGTGCCAGCAGTTACGGGGGGTTCCTAGCGGGAGCAGATACGCAGTATCTT.

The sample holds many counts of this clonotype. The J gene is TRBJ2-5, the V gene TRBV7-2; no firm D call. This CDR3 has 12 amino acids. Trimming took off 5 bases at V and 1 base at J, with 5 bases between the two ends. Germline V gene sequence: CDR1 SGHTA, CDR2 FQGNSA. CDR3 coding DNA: TGTGCCAGCAGCCAGTTCCAAGAGACCCAGTACTTC. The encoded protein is CASSQFQETQYF.

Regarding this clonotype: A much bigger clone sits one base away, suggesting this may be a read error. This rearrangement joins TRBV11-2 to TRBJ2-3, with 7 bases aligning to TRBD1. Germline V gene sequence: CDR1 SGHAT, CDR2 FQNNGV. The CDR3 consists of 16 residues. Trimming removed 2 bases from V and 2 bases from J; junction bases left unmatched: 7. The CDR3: CASSLRGRPVTDTQYF. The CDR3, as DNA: TGTGCCAGCAGCTTAAGGGGGCGCCCTGTCACAGATACGCAGTATTTT.

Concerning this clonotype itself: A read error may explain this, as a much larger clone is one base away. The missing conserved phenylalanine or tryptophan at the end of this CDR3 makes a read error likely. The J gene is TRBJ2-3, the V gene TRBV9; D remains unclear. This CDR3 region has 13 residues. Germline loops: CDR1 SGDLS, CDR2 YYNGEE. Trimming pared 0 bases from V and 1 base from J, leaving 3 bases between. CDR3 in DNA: TGTGCCAGCAGCGTAGGGGGCACAGATACGCAGTATTCT. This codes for CASSVGGTDTQYS.

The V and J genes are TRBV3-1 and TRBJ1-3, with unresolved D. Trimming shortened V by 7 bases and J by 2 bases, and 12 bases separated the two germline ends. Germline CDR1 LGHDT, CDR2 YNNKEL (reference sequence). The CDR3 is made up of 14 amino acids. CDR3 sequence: CASTDTWPGNTIYF. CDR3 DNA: TGTGCCAGCACTGATACTTGGCCTGGAAACACCATATATTTT.

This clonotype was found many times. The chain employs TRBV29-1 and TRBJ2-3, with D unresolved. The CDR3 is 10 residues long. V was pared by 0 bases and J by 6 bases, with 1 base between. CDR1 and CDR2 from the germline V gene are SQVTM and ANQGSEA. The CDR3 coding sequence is TGCAGCGTTGAAGACGATACGCAGTATTTT. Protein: CSVEDDTQYF.

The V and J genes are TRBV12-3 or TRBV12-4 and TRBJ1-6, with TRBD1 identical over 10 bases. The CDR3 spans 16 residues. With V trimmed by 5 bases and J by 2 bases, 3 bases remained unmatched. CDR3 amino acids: CASSETGGAYNSPLHF. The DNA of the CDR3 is TGTGCCAGCAGTGAGACAGGGGGCGCCTATAATTCACCCCTCCACTTT.

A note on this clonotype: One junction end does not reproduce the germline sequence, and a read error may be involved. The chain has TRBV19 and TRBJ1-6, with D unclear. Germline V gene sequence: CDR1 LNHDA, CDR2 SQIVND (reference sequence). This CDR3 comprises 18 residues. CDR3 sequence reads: CASSIDSRRSSYNSPPHF. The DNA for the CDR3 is TGTGCCAGTAGTATAGACTCGAGACGGAGCTCCTATAATTCACCCCCCCACTTT. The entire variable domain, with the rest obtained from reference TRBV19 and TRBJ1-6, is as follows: DGGITQSPKYLFRKEGQNVTLSCEQNLNHDAMYWYRQDPGQGLRLIYYSQIVNDFQKGDIAEGYSVSREKKESFPLTVTSAQKNPTAFYLCASSIDSRRSSYNSPPHFGNGTRLTVT.

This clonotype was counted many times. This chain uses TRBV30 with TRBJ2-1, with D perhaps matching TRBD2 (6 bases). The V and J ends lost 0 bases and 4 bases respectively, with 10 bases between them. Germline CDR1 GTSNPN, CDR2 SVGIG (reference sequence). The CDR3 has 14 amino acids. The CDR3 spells CAWSVTGLYNEQFF. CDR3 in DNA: TGTGCCTGGAGTGTAACAGGACTATACAATGAGCAGTTCTTC.

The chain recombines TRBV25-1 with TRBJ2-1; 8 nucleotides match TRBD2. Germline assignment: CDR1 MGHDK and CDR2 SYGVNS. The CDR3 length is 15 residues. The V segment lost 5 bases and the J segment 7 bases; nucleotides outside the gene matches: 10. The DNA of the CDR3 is TGTGCCAGCAGTTTGACGGGGGGGGCTGGGAATGAGCAGTTCTTC. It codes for CASSLTGGAGNEQFF.

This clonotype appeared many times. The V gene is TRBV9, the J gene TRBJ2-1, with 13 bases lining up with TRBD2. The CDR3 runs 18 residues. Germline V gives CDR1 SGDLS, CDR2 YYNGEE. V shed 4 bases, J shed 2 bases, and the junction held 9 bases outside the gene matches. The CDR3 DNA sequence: TGTGCCAGCAGCTCGACTAGCGGGGGGATACTACCCTACAATGAGCAGTTCTTC. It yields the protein CASSSTSGGILPYNEQFF.

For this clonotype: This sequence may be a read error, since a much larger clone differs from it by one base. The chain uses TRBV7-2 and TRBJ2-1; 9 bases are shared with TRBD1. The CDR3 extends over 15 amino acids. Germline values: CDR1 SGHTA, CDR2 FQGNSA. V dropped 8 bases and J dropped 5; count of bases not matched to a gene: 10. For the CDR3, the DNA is TGTGCCAGCCGCACCGGGACAGGGTCCCACAATGAGCAGTTCTTC. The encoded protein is CASRTGTGSHNEQFF.

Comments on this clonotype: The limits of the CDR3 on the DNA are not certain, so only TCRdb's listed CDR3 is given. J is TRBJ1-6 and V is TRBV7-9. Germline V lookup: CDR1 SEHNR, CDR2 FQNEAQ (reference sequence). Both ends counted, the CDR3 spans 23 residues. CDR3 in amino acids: CASSFYICSARVSSNIVGSPLHF.

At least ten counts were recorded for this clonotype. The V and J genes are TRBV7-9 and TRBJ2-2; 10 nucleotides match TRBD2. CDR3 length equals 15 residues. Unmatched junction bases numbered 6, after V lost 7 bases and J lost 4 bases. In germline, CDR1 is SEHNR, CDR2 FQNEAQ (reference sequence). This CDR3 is CASILAGASTGELFF. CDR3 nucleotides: TGTGCCAGCATCCTAGCGGGGGCCTCCACCGGGGAGCTGTTTTTT.

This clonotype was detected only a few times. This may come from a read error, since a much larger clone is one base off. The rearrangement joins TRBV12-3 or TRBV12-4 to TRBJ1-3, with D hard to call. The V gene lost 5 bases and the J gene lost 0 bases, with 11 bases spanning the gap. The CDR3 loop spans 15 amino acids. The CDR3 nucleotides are TGTGCCAGCAGTCGTAGGCGGAGCTCTGGAAACACCATATATTTT. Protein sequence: CASSRRRSSGNTIYF.

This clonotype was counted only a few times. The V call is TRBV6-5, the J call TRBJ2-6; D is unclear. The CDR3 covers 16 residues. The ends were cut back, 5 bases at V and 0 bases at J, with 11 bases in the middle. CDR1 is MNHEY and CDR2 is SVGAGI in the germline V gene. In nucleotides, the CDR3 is TGTGCCAGCAGTCACGCGGTTAGCTCTGGGGCCAACGTCCTGACTTTC. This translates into CASSHAVSSGANVLTF.

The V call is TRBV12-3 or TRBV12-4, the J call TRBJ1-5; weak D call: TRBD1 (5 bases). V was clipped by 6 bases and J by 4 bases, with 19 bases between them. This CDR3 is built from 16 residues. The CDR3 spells CASSPTSGATNQPQHF. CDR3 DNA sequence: TGTGCCAGCAGCCCTACTAGCGGGGCCACGAATCAGCCCCAGCATTTT.

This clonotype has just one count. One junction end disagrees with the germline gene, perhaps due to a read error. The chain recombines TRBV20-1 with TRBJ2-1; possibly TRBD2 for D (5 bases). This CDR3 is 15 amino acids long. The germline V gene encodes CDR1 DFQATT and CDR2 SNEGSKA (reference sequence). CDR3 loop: CAWELGGSSSNEQFF. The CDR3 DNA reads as TGTGCCTGGGAGTTAGGTGGGAGCTCCTCCAATGAGCAGTTCTTC.

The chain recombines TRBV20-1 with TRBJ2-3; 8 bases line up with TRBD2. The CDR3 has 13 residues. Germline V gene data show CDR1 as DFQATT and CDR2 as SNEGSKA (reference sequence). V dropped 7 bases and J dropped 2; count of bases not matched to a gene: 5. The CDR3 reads CSGGGIYTDTQYF. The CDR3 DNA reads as TGCAGTGGCGGGGGGATCTACACAGATACGCAGTATTTT.

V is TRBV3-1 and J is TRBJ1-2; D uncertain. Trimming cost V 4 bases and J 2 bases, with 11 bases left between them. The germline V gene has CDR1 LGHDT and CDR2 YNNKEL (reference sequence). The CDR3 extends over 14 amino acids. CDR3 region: CASSRMAENYGYTF. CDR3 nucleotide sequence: TGTGCCAGCAGCCGAATGGCCGAAAACTATGGCTACACCTTC.